A single sample is the source of the 25 T cell receptor beta chains below, sequenced in a study of T cell responses to AZD1222 COVID-19 vaccine (dated by TCRdb to the early 2020s). Library preparation was by the immunoSEQ multiplex PCR assay. Here the immuneACCESS table is served through TCRdb, limited to in-frame sequences with V and J called. Missing clones are a known gap in these copies; in checked studies unresolved V genes cover under half, and the rest lacks a known reason. For this sample the table gives 100,000 to 150,000 clones, of which over 80% were detected only once. Together, the top ten hold around 5.6% of the sample. What this sample's time point label stands for: baseline before first vaccination. This specimen was peripheral blood, taken on day 0 of AZD1222 vaccination. Receptor source: an adult in good health.

The rearrangement links TRBV6-1 to TRBJ1-6; 8 bases are a match to TRBD1. The CDR3 runs 23 residues. Per the germline V gene, CDR1 is MNHNS and CDR2 is SASEGT. V lost 0 bases and J lost 0; bases outside the gene matches: 19. CDR3 nucleotide sequence: TGTGCCAGCAGTGAAGCGAACGAACGGGACAGGACCTTTTTCGCCTCCTATAATTCACCCCTCCACTTT. It codes for CASSEANERDRTFFASYNSPLHF.

This chain links TRBV7-2 with TRBJ2-1; TRBD2 agrees at 7 bases. This CDR3 is built from 15 residues. Germline CDR1 reads SGHTA; CDR2 reads FQGNSA. With 1 base clipped from V and 10 bases from J, the junction kept 10 bases outside the gene matches. The CDR3 region is CASSLGSGVQFEQFF. The CDR3 DNA follows: TGTGCCAGCAGCTTAGGCAGCGGGGTCCAATTCGAGCAGTTCTTC.

This clone has only one observation. This chain joins TRBV6-2 or TRBV6-3 and TRBJ1-1; D not certain. Germline CDR1 is MNHEY and CDR2 is SVGEGT. CDR3 size: 14 residues. The V end lost 2 bases, the J end lost 8 bases, and 15 bases lay between the germline ends. The CDR3 here is CASSYPTGRMEAFF. CDR3 sequence (DNA): TGTGCCAGCAGTTACCCTACGGGAAGAATGGAAGCTTTCTTT.

The rearrangement uses TRBV6-5 and TRBJ1-1; D gene uncertain. Germline assignment: CDR1 MNHEY and CDR2 SVGAGI. The CDR3 runs to 11 residues. Trimming stripped 6 bases from V and 6 bases from J, with 8 bases between. The chain's CDR3 is CASRSVAEAFF. The DNA of the CDR3 is TGTGCCAGCAGGTCCGTGGCTGAAGCTTTCTTT.

The chain has TRBV12-2 and TRBJ1-5; the DNA was not compared with TRBD1, the D call given in the table. TRBV12-2 has pseudogene status. The CDR3 spans 15 residues. The CDR3 region has the DNA TGTGCAAGTCGCTTAGTAGGGGCAGAGAGTCAGCCCCAGCATTTT. Protein product: CASRLVGAESQPQHF.

The chain combines TRBV7-8 with TRBJ1-2, with D possibly being TRBD1 (5 bases). V was shortened by 0 bases and J by 3 bases, with 8 bases between the two germline ends. The CDR3 has 14 amino acids. Germline V gene lookup returns CDR1 SGHVS and CDR2 FQNEAQ. This CDR3 is CASSLALGDYGYTF. The DNA of the CDR3 is TGTGCCAGCAGCTTAGCGCTAGGGGACTATGGCTACACCTTC.

V usage is TRBV3-1 (or the pseudogene TRBV3-2) and J usage is TRBJ1-6; 8 positions agree with TRBD1. Trimming cost V 6 bases and J 7 bases; bases outside gene matches: 5. This CDR3 is built from 14 residues. The V gene's germline CDR1 is LGHDT and CDR2 YNNKEL (reference sequence). The CDR3 region is CASSMDRANSPLHF. The CDR3, as DNA: TGTGCCAGCAGTATGGACAGGGCCAATTCACCCCTCCACTTT.

This clone has only one observation. The chain has TRBV7-9 and TRBJ2-2; 8 nucleotides align to TRBD2. Per germline, CDR1 SEHNR and CDR2 FQNEAQ (reference sequence). Unmatched junction bases numbered 7, after V lost 3 bases and J lost 4 bases. This CDR3 contains 16 residues. DNA of the CDR3: TGTGCCAGCAGCTTGAGAGCGGGAGTGACCACCGGGGAGCTGTTTTTT. Its translation is CASSLRAGVTTGELFF.

This chain connects TRBV9 to TRBJ1-6; TRBD1 is a possible D gene (6 bases). V was shortened by 4 bases and J by 9 bases, with 20 bases between the two germline ends. This CDR3 is 16 amino acids long. CDR1 is SGDLS, CDR2 YYNGEE, per germline. The CDR3 spells CASSPRRGGGGSPLHF. CDR3 coding DNA: TGTGCCAGCAGCCCGCGCAGAGGGGGTGGTGGTTCACCCCTCCACTTT.

The V gene is TRBV2, the J gene TRBJ1-1; 7 bases are shared with TRBD1. This CDR3 contains 14 residues. Germline V gives CDR1 SNHLY, CDR2 FYNNEI. The J segment lost 4 bases and the V segment lost 7 bases, leaving 9 bases of the junction unmatched. In DNA, the CDR3 is TGTGCCAGCAACAAACAGGGGATTAGCACTGAAGCTTTCTTT. Protein product: CASNKQGISTEAFF.

The gene calls are TRBV11-3 and TRBJ2-7; perhaps TRBD1 as D (6 bases). Germline V gives CDR1 SGHNT, CDR2 YENEEA. This CDR3 has 17 amino acids. V was shortened by 2 bases and J by 5 bases, with 22 bases between the two germline ends. CDR3 protein: CASSLTGGAGAENEQYF. CDR3 DNA sequence: TGTGCCAGCAGCTTAACTGGCGGTGCAGGGGCGGAGAACGAGCAGTACTTC.

The V and J genes are TRBV28 and TRBJ1-3, with no clear D. Trimming took off 3 bases at V and 1 base at J, with 13 bases between the two ends. Germline CDR1 is MDHEN and CDR2 is SYDVKM. This CDR3 is built from 16 residues. CDR3 loop: CASSFRDIESGNTIYF. In DNA, the CDR3 is TGTGCCAGCAGTTTTAGGGATATAGAATCTGGAAACACCATATATTTT.

V usage is TRBV6-4 and J usage is TRBJ2-3; 11 nucleotides align to TRBD1. With 6 bases clipped from V and 5 bases from J, the junction kept 7 bases outside the gene matches. Germline V CDR1 and CDR2: MRHNA, SNTAGT. The CDR3 consists of 15 residues. CDR3 nucleotide sequence: TGTGCCAGCAGCCCCCGGGACAGGGGGATAGATACGCAGTATTTT. Its protein product is CASSPRDRGIDTQYF.

This chain connects TRBV6-5 to TRBJ2-7, with 8 bases matching TRBD2. The germline V gene encodes CDR1 MNHEY and CDR2 SVGAGI. The CDR3 loop spans 16 amino acids. V trimming: 0 bases; J trimming: 0 bases; junction bases outside the gene matches: 4. Written as DNA, the CDR3 is TGTGCCAGCAGTTACTCGCAGCGGGGGACCTCCTACGAGCAGTACTTC. Protein sequence: CASSYSQRGTSYEQYF.

The chain links TRBV5-1 to TRBJ1-3, with D unclear. There are 13 residues in the CDR3. Between the trimmed V and J ends, which lost 5 bases and 0 bases, there was a span of 6 bases. CDR1 is SGHRS, CDR2 YFSETQ, per germline. CDR3 sequence: CASRESSGNTIYF. CDR3 bases: TGCGCCAGCAGGGAAAGCTCTGGAAACACCATATATTTT.

The chain has TRBV10-3 and TRBJ1-5; 10 bases are shared with TRBD1. The CDR3 sequence is 15 residues long. Germline V lookup: CDR1 ENHRY, CDR2 SYGVKD. V trimming: 10 bases; J trimming: 0 bases; junction bases outside the gene matches: 6. As DNA, the CDR3 is TGTGCCAGCGGGGACAGGGGCTATAGCAATCAGCCCCAGCATTTT. This translates into CASGDRGYSNQPQHF.

This sequence joins TRBV21-1 and TRBJ1-1; the listed D gene, TRBD1, was not tested against the DNA. TRBV21-1 represents a pseudogene. The CDR3 contains 13 residues. CDR3 loop: CASSNRGLFEAFF. CDR3 DNA sequence: TGTGCCAGCAGCAACAGGGGGCTGTTTGAAGCTTTCTTT.

J is TRBJ2-1 and V is TRBV6-5; 16 positions match TRBD2. The CDR3 has 15 residues. Trimming cost V 6 bases and J 9 bases; bases outside gene matches: 5. CDR1 MNHEY and CDR2 SVGAGI come from the germline V gene. CDR3 region: CASRGGLAGGVEQFF. In nucleotides, the CDR3 is TGTGCCAGCAGGGGGGGACTAGCGGGAGGGGTTGAGCAGTTCTTC.

This chain uses TRBV4-2 with TRBJ2-4; D gene unclear. The CDR3 sequence is 17 residues long. Deletions cut 0 bases from V and 0 bases from J, with 12 bases between. Germline V CDR1 and CDR2: LGHNA, YNFKEQ. The CDR3 DNA reads as TGTGCCAGCAGCCAAGATGCGGCAATAGGAGCCAAAAACATTCAGTACTTC. Translation gives CASSQDAAIGAKNIQYF.

The V and J genes are TRBV10-2 and TRBJ1-1, with D unclear. V was cut by 5 bases and J by 3 bases, with 16 bases left in between. CDR3 length: 15 residues. Germline V lookup: CDR1 WSHSY, CDR2 SAAADI. CDR3 nucleotide sequence: TGCGCCAGCAGTTTGAGAACCCAGCGGGACACTGAAGCTTTCTTT. Encoded protein: CASSLRTQRDTEAFF.

The chain uses TRBV6-6 and TRBJ2-7; 8 nucleotides match TRBD2. Per germline, CDR1 MNHNY and CDR2 SVGAGI (reference sequence). The V segment lost 7 bases and the J segment 7 bases; nucleotides outside the gene matches: 15. This CDR3 has 15 residues. CDR3 nucleotide sequence: TGTGCCAGCACCCCGGCAGGGACTAGGGGCGGGGAGCAGTACTTC. Amino acid sequence: CASTPAGTRGGEQYF.

V is TRBV18 and J is TRBJ1-1; D not certain. Germline V gene lookup returns CDR1 KGHSH and CDR2 LQKENI. The CDR3 runs to 14 residues. V was shortened by 3 bases and J by 10 bases, with 18 bases between the two germline ends. This chain's CDR3 is CASSPPGTPSSAFF. The CDR3 DNA reads as TGTGCCAGCTCACCTCCGGGAACTCCATCATCAGCTTTCTTT.

V and J are TRBV2 and TRBJ2-1; possible D gene TRBD1, 5 bases. The CDR3 sequence is 13 residues long. Germline V gene lookup returns CDR1 SNHLY and CDR2 FYNNEI. Trimming pared 11 bases from V and 0 bases from J, leaving 11 bases between. The CDR3 region is CASQVSSYNEQFF. The CDR3 nucleotides read TGTGCCTCACAGGTCAGCTCCTACAATGAGCAGTTCTTC.

This sequence joins TRBV13 and TRBJ1-5, with a possible D match to TRBD1 (5 bases). Trimming cost V 0 bases and J 1 base, with 19 bases left between them. Germline V gives CDR1 PRHDT, CDR2 FYEKMQ (reference sequence). The CDR3 is made up of 19 amino acids. The CDR3 DNA is TGTGCCAGCAGCTTAGGCCACGGGGGGGAAATAAAAAGCAATCAGCCCCAGCATTTT. Translated: CASSLGHGGEIKSNQPQHF.

The chain links TRBV18 to TRBJ2-1; TRBD1 might be the D (6 bases). V was trimmed by 3 bases and J by 7 bases, leaving 10 bases between them. The CDR3 has 13 amino acids. The germline V gene has CDR1 KGHSH and CDR2 LQKENI. CDR3 in DNA: TGTGCCAGCTCACCGCAGCAGGGGAATGAGCAGTTCTTC. This translates into CASSPQQGNEQFF.